Listed here is a single TCR beta chain. The data are from a study of blood T cell repertoires in COVID-19. Looking at the study overall: The United States, Italy and Spain were the sources of the acute and convalescent COVID-19 samples. Sources were T cells, B-cell-depleted T cells, or PBMCs; the material itself was cDNA or gDNA.

Per the original data handling: Scientists estimated how many nucleated cells there were by amplifying reference gene primers. Here immunoSEQ multiplex PCR was the method, and the copy in TCRdb shows in-frame clones only, minus some. That table furnishes V, J and clone size, whereas the DNA furnished D and trimming. The sample has 240,000 or so clones, around 87% seen once. This CDR3 has 13 amino acids. Between the trimmed V and J ends, which lost 4 bases and 9 bases, there was a span of 13 bases. Germline CDR1 WNHNN, CDR2 SYGVQD (reference sequence). Sequencing was carried out using peripheral blood. The TCR sequence derives from a woman in her twenties or thirties who had recovered from COVID-19. This sequence joins TRBV10-1 and TRBJ2-4, with D tentatively TRBD2 (5 bases). The CDR3 loop reads CASSVIGGGIQYF. CDR3 in DNA: TGCGCCAGCAGTGTGATCGGAGGTGGCATTCAGTACTTC.